These 21 T cell receptor beta chains came from one sample sequenced in a study of T cells after yellow fever vaccination. MiXCR was run by TCRdb on the 5' RACE reads, yielding one entry per CDR3 protein. The sample shows approximately 600,000 distinct CDR3 sequences, approximately 13% of them seen only once. This sample comprised PBMCs, obtained on the day of the yellow fever booster vaccination. The receptors stem from a man under 40 who received the YFV17D yellow fever vaccine.

The rearrangement links TRBV7-8 to TRBJ1-3; D is unclear. Germline V gene sequence: CDR1 SGHVS, CDR2 FQNEAQ. The CDR3 covers 15 residues. V lost 2 bases to trimming and J lost 2 bases, with 10 bases between them. The CDR3 region is CASSLIQRAGNTIYF. CDR3 sequence (DNA): TGTGCCAGCAGCTTAATACAGAGGGCTGGAAACACCATATATTTT.

In the case of this clonotype: A read error may produce the germline difference seen at one junction end. This chain connects TRBV29-1 to TRBJ2-3, with 9 positions matching TRBD2. CDR1 SQVTM and CDR2 ANQGSEA come from the germline V gene. There are 16 residues in the CDR3. CDR3 protein: CSVEDATSGFLDMQYF. The CDR3 bases are TGCAGCGTTGAAGATGCGACTAGCGGATTCTTAGATATGCAGTATTTT.

This chain links TRBV28 with TRBJ2-5; 9 bases line up with TRBD2. This CDR3 is built from 12 residues. Germline loops: CDR1 MDHEN, CDR2 SYDVKM. The CDR3 here is CAGSGRGETQYF. The CDR3 bases are TGTGCAGGTAGCGGGAGAGGGGAGACCCAGTACTTC.

The rearrangement uses TRBV20-1 and TRBJ2-5, with D unclear. V dropped 6 bases and J dropped 4 bases, with 15 bases sitting between them. This CDR3 comprises 13 residues. Germline lookup yields CDR1 DFQATT and CDR2 SNEGSKA (reference sequence). The CDR3 sequence: CSAPRPAAETQYF. The CDR3 DNA reads TGCAGTGCGCCCCGGCCAGCCGCAGAGACCCAGTACTTC.

Only a few counts were recorded for this clonotype. This chain uses TRBV6-5 with TRBJ2-6, with 11 bases matching TRBD1. The junction had 7 bases not matched to a gene; V was cut back by 2 bases and J by 4 bases. Germline CDR1 reads MNHEY; CDR2 reads SVGAGI. The CDR3 totals 18 residues. This CDR3 reads CASSYQGQGAPGANVLTF. For the CDR3, the DNA is TGTGCCAGCAGTTACCAAGGACAGGGGGCGCCCGGGGCCAACGTCCTGACTTTC.

The chain links TRBV28 to TRBJ1-6; 11 nucleotides match TRBD1. In germline, CDR1 is MDHEN, CDR2 SYDVKM. The CDR3 is 15 amino acids. V shed 5 bases, J shed 10 bases, and the junction held 7 bases outside the gene matches. CDR3 residues: CASSTGQGAGSPLHF. The CDR3 DNA reads as TGTGCCAGCAGTACCGGACAGGGGGCAGGATCACCCCTCCACTTT. The whole variable domain, remainder taken from reference TRBV28 and TRBJ1-6, is DVKVTQSSRYLVKRTGEKVFLECVQDMDHENMFWYRQDPGLGLRLIYFSYDVKMKEKGDIPEGYSVSREKKERFSLILESASTNQTSMYLCASSTGQGAGSPLHFGNGTRLTVT.

In its sample, this clonotype was seen once. The chain links TRBV19 to TRBJ1-1; maybe TRBD1 (6 bases). Trimming removed 3 bases at V and 1 base at J, with 12 bases between. The CDR3 spans 15 residues. Germline V gene lookup returns CDR1 LNHDA and CDR2 SQIVND (reference sequence). CDR3 protein: CASSIPQQGNTEAFF. The CDR3 DNA follows: TGTGCCAGTAGTATCCCCCAACAGGGGAACACTGAAGCTTTCTTT.

This clonotype was counted many times. The chain links TRBV28 to TRBJ1-2; D not resolved. CDR3 length equals 12 residues. The V gene lost 7 bases and the J gene lost 0 bases, with 6 bases spanning the gap. Germline V CDR1 and CDR2: MDHEN, SYDVKM. The CDR3 DNA is TGTGCCAGCAATCAGGCTAACTATGGCTACACCTTC. It yields the protein CASNQANYGYTF.

This clonotype was seen only a few times. This chain connects TRBV5-1 to TRBJ2-1; 11 bases align to TRBD2. The trim removed 2 bases at V and 6 bases at J, leaving 10 bases unmatched. This CDR3 comprises 17 residues. The V gene's germline CDR1 is SGHRS and CDR2 YFSETQ. The CDR3 nucleotides are TGCGCCAGCAGCTTCCAAACCGGGACTAGCGGCTCCAATGAGCAGTTCTTC. This encodes CASSFQTGTSGSNEQFF.

The chain couples TRBV7-2 to TRBJ2-1; 9 nucleotides match TRBD2. Germline-derived CDR1 and CDR2 are SGHTA and FQGNSA. The CDR3 spans 17 residues. The V and J ends lost 5 bases and 7 bases, in that order; junction bases with no gene match: 15. CDR3 DNA: TGTGCCAGCAGCGTAGGGGGGGTGAGACTAGCGGTGAATGAGCAGTTCTTC. It codes for CASSVGGVRLAVNEQFF.

This rearrangement joins TRBV28 to TRBJ1-5; D is possibly TRBD1 (5 bases). This CDR3 region has 16 residues. V dropped 7 bases and J dropped 2 bases, with 18 bases sitting between them. Germline CDR1 is MDHEN and CDR2 is SYDVKM. This CDR3 is CASNPRGREGNQPQHF. The DNA of the CDR3 is TGTGCCAGCAACCCCCGGGGCAGGGAGGGCAATCAGCCCCAGCATTTT.

This clonotype appeared a few times. Since the CDR3 does not end with the conserved phenylalanine or tryptophan, this likely comes from a read error. The DNA is left out, because the CDR3 cannot be placed on it with certainty; the CDR3 is given as TCRdb lists it. The J gene is TRBJ2-4, the V gene TRBV3-1; the DNA was not used to check the table's D call, TRBD2. The CDR3 has 10 amino acids, counting both end residues. The germline gives CDR1 LGHDT, CDR2 YNNKEL (reference sequence). CDR3 loop: CASSRVGGRL.

In its sample, this clonotype was seen a few times. The rearrangement links TRBV20-1 to TRBJ1-5, with D possibly TRBD1 on 5 matching bases. V gave up 6 bases and J gave up 4 bases, with 13 bases separating them. This CDR3 is built from 13 residues. Per germline, CDR1 DFQATT and CDR2 SNEGSKA (reference sequence). Here the CDR3 DNA reads TGCAGTGCACTTCCGGGGGGAAATCAGCCCCAGCATTTT. It translates to CSALPGGNQPQHF.

This clonotype was detected once. The chain employs TRBV15 and TRBJ2-3; 7 bases are a match to TRBD2. CDR1 is LNHNV and CDR2 is YYDKDF in the germline V gene (reference sequence). This CDR3 has 16 residues. V trimming: 1 base; J trimming: 6 bases; junction bases outside the gene matches: 10. Here the CDR3 reads CATSRGFRREIDTQYF. As DNA, the CDR3 is TGTGCCACCAGCAGAGGTTTTCGGCGGGAGATCGATACGCAGTATTTT.

The sample holds a few counts of this clonotype. The chain combines TRBV4-3 with TRBJ1-1, with TRBD1 matching 9 bases. With 1 base clipped from V and 8 bases from J, the junction kept 8 bases outside the gene matches. This CDR3 is built from 15 residues. Germline CDR1 LGHNA, CDR2 YSLEER. The CDR3 spells CASSQATGGGLEAFF. CDR3 DNA sequence: TGCGCCAGCAGCCAAGCTACAGGGGGCGGTTTAGAAGCTTTCTTT.

The genes are TRBV12-3 or TRBV12-4 and TRBJ2-1; either TRBD1 or TRBD2 may supply D (5 bases each). The CDR3 extends over 17 amino acids. V lost 0 bases, J lost 0 bases, and 12 bases lay in between. CDR3 in DNA: TGTGCCAGCAGTTTAGCGGGGGTGGTACGCTCCTACAATGAGCAGTTCTTC. Its translation is CASSLAGVVRSYNEQFF.

This clonotype occurred a few times. The chain links TRBV2 to TRBJ2-7, with 10 bases that match TRBD2. Germline lookup yields CDR1 SNHLY and CDR2 FYNNEI. V lost 5 bases and J lost 7; bases outside the gene matches: 11. The CDR3 length is 15 residues. CDR3 DNA: TGTGCCAGCAGTCTACGGAGTAGCGGGGGGTTGGAGCAGTACTTC. Its protein is CASSLRSSGGLEQYF.

This clonotype has only a few counts. The CDR3 region has the DNA TGTGCCAGCTCACAAAATAGCGGGAGGGCCGCTGAGCAGTTCTTC. Translated: CASSQNSGRAAEQFF. The V and J genes are TRBV18 and TRBJ2-1; TRBD2 agrees at 11 bases. The CDR3 totals 15 residues. Germline-derived CDR1 and CDR2 are KGHSH and LQKENI. With 4 bases clipped from V and 9 bases from J, the junction kept 8 bases outside the gene matches. Complete variable domain (other parts from reference TRBV18 and TRBJ2-1): NAGVMQNPRHLVRRRGQEARLRCSPMKGHSHVYWYRQLPEEGLKFMVYLQKENIIDESGMPKERFSAEFPKEGPSILRIQQVVRGDSAAYFCASSQNSGRAAEQFFGPGTRLTVL.

In its sample, this clonotype was seen a few times. V gene TRBV5-1 combines with J gene TRBJ2-2; 7 bases are shared with TRBD1. V shed 8 bases and J 5 bases; nucleotides not matched to a gene: 15. Germline CDR1 SGHRS, CDR2 YFSETQ. The CDR3 runs to 16 residues. CDR3 bases: TGCGCCAGTCACTCGGGACAGATTACTTTGACCGGGGAGCTGTTTTTT. This gives the protein CASHSGQITLTGELFF.

This clonotype was seen a handful of times. This chain links TRBV14 with TRBJ2-7; TRBD1 matches 9 bases. The V segment lost 4 bases and the J segment 5 bases; nucleotides outside the gene matches: 9. This CDR3 is 15 amino acids long. Germline V gene data show CDR1 as SGHDN and CDR2 as FVKESK. The CDR3 coding sequence is TGTGCCAGCAGCCTACCCCTCGGACAGGGGAACGAGCAGTACTTC. Its translation is CASSLPLGQGNEQYF.

There are a few counts of this clonotype. The junction shows a germline mismatch at one end, possibly a read error. The genes are TRBV25-1 and TRBJ2-1, with 10 bases aligning to TRBD1. The germline V gene has CDR1 MGHDK and CDR2 SYGVNS. CDR3 length: 13 amino acids. The DNA of the CDR3 is TGTGCCAGCAGTGAAATGGGAGGGACAGGGGTCTATTTC. This gives the protein CASSEMGGTGVYF.